The 19 T cell receptor beta chains below come from one sample, sequenced in a study of T cells in Graves' hyperthyroidism and ophthalmopathy. The investigators amplified TCR beta CDR3 regions from RNA transcripts. HTBI primers were employed in a first-round RT-PCR of the TCR CDR3. TCRdb reprocessed the multiplex PCR reads with MiXCR, giving one entry per CDR3 protein. The sample consists of a few hundred thousand distinct CDR3 sequences, around 46% of them appearing once. The sample consisted of peripheral blood or thyroid tissue (not recorded which). The receptors originated from a woman aged 18 to 35 with Graves' hyperthyroidism.

The V and J genes are TRBV20-1 and TRBJ2-7; 11 positions match TRBD2. This CDR3 spans 16 amino acids. Unmatched junction bases numbered 15, after V lost 6 bases and J lost 5 bases. Germline V lookup: CDR1 DFQATT, CDR2 SNEGSKA (reference sequence). The CDR3, as DNA: TGCAGTGCCACCCCCCTACTAGCGGGAGAGCCCAACGAGCAGTACTTC. Its protein product is CSATPLLAGEPNEQYF.

Turning to this clonotype: At one end, the junction sequence differs from germline, possibly due to a read error. V and J are TRBV9 and TRBJ1-2; TRBD1 might be the D (5 bases). This CDR3 region has 16 residues. In germline, CDR1 is SGDLS, CDR2 YYNGEE. The CDR3 here is CASSSSSGKANYGNTF. CDR3 nucleotides: TGTGCCAGCAGCTCCTCATCAGGGAAAGCTAACTATGGCAACACCTTC.

The gene calls are TRBV29-1 and TRBJ2-2, with D maybe TRBD1 (6 bases). V lost 7 bases and J 2 bases, leaving 14 bases between the germline ends. Germline V CDR1 and CDR2: SQVTM, ANQGSEA. There are 14 residues in the CDR3. The CDR3 loop is CSARPGGNTGELFF. For the CDR3, the DNA is TGCAGCGCCCGGCCTGGGGGCAACACCGGGGAGCTGTTTTTT.

This clonotype appeared many times. The rearrangement links TRBV19 to TRBJ1-5, with D possibly TRBD1 on 6 matching bases. The germline gives CDR1 LNHDA, CDR2 SQIVND (reference sequence). This CDR3 has 16 residues. V lost 4 bases, J lost 0 bases, and 13 bases lay in between. The CDR3 protein is CASSTWDTFSNQPQHF. The CDR3 DNA reads TGTGCCAGTAGTACCTGGGACACCTTTAGCAATCAGCCCCAGCATTTT.

This clonotype was found many times. This rearrangement joins TRBV12-3 or TRBV12-4 to TRBJ2-7; 9 positions agree with TRBD1. This CDR3 region has 15 residues. V lost 6 bases, J lost 3 bases, and 9 bases stayed unmatched. CDR3: CASSFSTGGFYEQYF. For the CDR3, the DNA is TGTGCCAGCAGCTTCTCGACAGGGGGATTCTACGAGCAGTACTTC.

This clonotype appeared once. One end of the junction is discordant with germline, which a read error may explain. The rearrangement joins TRBV29-1 to TRBJ2-7; 9 bases are a match to TRBD1. Germline CDR1 is SQVTM and CDR2 is ANQGSEA. This CDR3 is 16 amino acids long. Here the CDR3 reads CSVEGPTGGGINEQYF. CDR3 nucleotides: TGCAGCGTTGAAGGGCCTACAGGGGGCGGGATAAACGAACAGTACTTC.

The rearrangement uses TRBV20-1 and TRBJ2-5; 11 bases are a match to TRBD2. The CDR3 sequence is 16 residues long. Germline CDR1 and CDR2: DFQATT and SNEGSKA (reference sequence). Here the CDR3 DNA reads TGCAGCGTCTTGGGACTAGCGGAGGGGAGCACAGATACGCAGTACTTC. Amino acids: CSVLGLAEGSTDTQYF.

DNA for the CDR3: TGTGCCACCAGGGGGACTAGCGGGAGTTGGAATGAGCAGTTCTTC. Amino acids: CATRGTSGSWNEQFF. The chain couples TRBV24-1 to TRBJ2-1; the match to TRBD2 covers 14 bases. Germline V lookup: CDR1 KGHDR, CDR2 SFDVKD. This CDR3 contains 15 residues. The V gene end was trimmed by 7 bases and the J gene end by 7 bases; junction bases not matched to a gene: 5.

This clonotype was detected many times. The chain joins TRBV9 to TRBJ1-6, with a weak D call TRBD1 (6 bases). Trimming removed 0 bases from V and 5 bases from J, with 9 bases in between. This CDR3 is 15 amino acids long. Germline CDR1 and CDR2: SGDLS and YYNGEE. CDR3 coding DNA: TGTGCCAGCAGCGTAGGGGGACATCATAATTCACCCCTCCACTTT. Amino acid sequence: CASSVGGHHNSPLHF.

This chain uses TRBV2 with TRBJ1-1, with D maybe TRBD1 (5 bases). The ends were cut back, 6 bases at V and 6 bases at J, with 14 bases in the middle. Germline V gene data show CDR1 as SNHLY and CDR2 as FYNNEI. The CDR3 has 13 amino acids. CDR3 residues: CASSRGMEAEAFF. CDR3 nucleotides: TGTGCCAGCAGCCGGGGGATGGAGGCTGAAGCTTTCTTT.

Notes on this clonotype: A much larger clone differs from this one at a single base, so this may be a read error. The chain couples TRBV4-2 to TRBJ1-2; D unresolved. The V end lost 3 bases, the J end lost 5 bases, and 19 bases lay between the germline ends. Germline-derived CDR1 and CDR2 are LGHNA and YNFKEQ. The CDR3 has 16 amino acids. CDR3 loop: CASSHVLSVFWYGYTF. CDR3 nucleotide sequence: TGTGCCAGCAGCCACGTATTGTCAGTATTCTGGTATGGCTACACCTTC.

Notes on this clonotype: Likely a read error: the CDR3 ends without its conserved phenylalanine or tryptophan. It is unclear where the CDR3 begins or ends on the DNA, so no DNA is shown, and the CDR3 is as TCRdb lists it. The V and J genes are TRBV20-1 and TRBJ2-7; TRBD2 was called by the table and not checked on the DNA. The CDR3 is made up of 10 amino acids, end residues included. Germline-derived CDR1 and CDR2 are DFQATT and SNEGSKA (reference sequence). The CDR3 reads CSARGGTSGR.

The V and J genes are TRBV24-1 and TRBJ2-7; the D gene is possibly TRBD1 (6 bases). CDR1 KGHDR and CDR2 SFDVKD come from the germline V gene. V was pared by 1 base and J by 2 bases, with 11 bases between. This CDR3 comprises 15 residues. The CDR3 loop is CATSDLRQGTYEQYF. DNA for the CDR3: TGTGCCACCAGTGATTTAAGGCAGGGGACCTACGAGCAGTACTTC.

The table lists this clonotype with many counts. V and J are TRBV20-1 and TRBJ2-7; 9 bases map to TRBD1. The CDR3 length is 17 residues. J gave up 2 bases and V 5 bases, and 16 bases lay outside the gene matches. Germline assignment: CDR1 DFQATT and CDR2 SNEGSKA (reference sequence). The CDR3 sequence: CSALFPGTGYLPYEQYF. CDR3 DNA: TGCAGTGCTTTGTTTCCCGGGACAGGGTACCTCCCCTACGAGCAGTACTTC.

CDR3 DNA: TGCGCCAGCAGCACCCTTCCCCCGGGACTAGCGCCAGATACGCAGTATTTT. It codes for CASSTLPPGLAPDTQYF. The V and J genes are TRBV5-1 and TRBJ2-3; TRBD2 matches at 10 bases. The CDR3 spans 17 residues. Trimming removed 4 bases from V and 4 bases from J; junction bases left unmatched: 12. The germline V gene encodes CDR1 SGHRS and CDR2 YFSETQ.

The J gene is TRBJ2-7, the V gene TRBV24-1; TRBD2 matches at 11 bases. TRBJ2-1 explains the end of the DNA better; the J call may be wrong. Germline V gene data show CDR1 as KGHDR and CDR2 as SFDVKD. This CDR3 is built from 16 residues. The CDR3 spells CATSDYGTSGSNEQFF. The CDR3 DNA is TGTGCCACCAGTGATTACGGGACTAGCGGCAGTAATGAGCAGTTCTTC.

This clonotype was counted once. A much larger clone is a single base away; this may be a read error. This chain joins TRBV3-1 and TRBJ1-1; D gene uncertain. This CDR3 contains 14 residues. Germline V gene sequence: CDR1 LGHDT, CDR2 YNNKEL (reference sequence). Trimming left V 7 bases short and J 1 base short, with 13 bases between. The CDR3 bases are TGTGCCAGCAACCAGGCCGGTCAGAACACTGAAGCTTTCTTT. Protein sequence: CASNQAGQNTEAFF.

The genes are TRBV11-3 and TRBJ1-3; D gene uncertain. The CDR3 length is 17 residues. Per the germline V gene, CDR1 is SGHNT and CDR2 is YENEEA. V was pared by 5 bases and J by 0 bases, with 17 bases between. For the CDR3, the DNA is TGTGCCAGCAGCGATATCGGTGGCAGCTCCTCTGGAAACACCATATATTTT. Encoded protein: CASSDIGGSSSGNTIYF.

This clonotype was found many times. This chain uses TRBV10-3 with TRBJ1-4, with D possibly being TRBD1 (6 bases). Germline CDR1 ENHRY, CDR2 SYGVKD. Trimming removed 5 bases at V and 5 bases at J, with 15 bases between. This CDR3 comprises 15 residues. The CDR3 nucleotides read TGTGCCATCAGTAAAGAACAGGGCTCCAATGAAAAACTGTTTTTT. The encoded protein is CAISKEQGSNEKLFF.